Listed here are 17 T cell receptor beta chains from one sample, sequenced in a study of shared clonotypes between healthy human individuals. Sequencing used immunoSEQ multiplex PCR; TCRdb keeps in-frame clones, though not all of them. The data contain millions of clones, roughly 92% of them seen just once; the ten biggest clones take up roughly 0.15%. The sample taken for sequencing was naive CD4+ T cells sorted from blood. Stated subset: CD45RA+ positively selected. Source of these receptors: a young man in good health.

This chain uses TRBV6-6 with TRBJ1-6, with TRBD1 identical over 7 bases. This CDR3 is built from 15 residues. Trimming cost V 7 bases and J 9 bases; bases outside gene matches: 12. CDR1 is MNHNY, CDR2 SVGAGI, per germline (reference sequence). The CDR3 region has the DNA TGTGCCAGCACCCCGACGACAGGGCATTCTTCACCCCTCCACTTT. Encoded protein: CASTPTTGHSSPLHF.

V is TRBV27 and J is TRBJ2-5, with D possibly being TRBD1 or TRBD2 (6 bases each). V was pared by 6 bases and J by 5 bases, with 13 bases between. Germline V CDR1 and CDR2: MNHEY, SMNVEV (reference sequence). The CDR3 consists of 13 residues. CDR3 nucleotide sequence: TGTGCCAGCAGAGATACAGGGAGGGAGACCCAGTACTTC. It specifies CASRDTGRETQYF.

This chain joins TRBV4-2 and TRBJ1-2; no definite D call. V was trimmed by 0 bases and J by 2 bases, leaving 10 bases between them. This CDR3 comprises 15 residues. Per germline, CDR1 LGHNA and CDR2 YNFKEQ. CDR3 DNA: TGTGCCAGCAGCCAAGAGAGGCAGCCGAACTATGGCTACACCTTC. Its translation: CASSQERQPNYGYTF.

The genes are TRBV19 and TRBJ2-6, with D maybe TRBD2 (5 bases). CDR3 length: 17 amino acids. CDR1 is LNHDA, CDR2 SQIVND, per germline (reference sequence). The germline V and J ends were trimmed by 2 bases and 0 bases, with 11 bases remaining between them. The DNA of the CDR3 is TGTGCCAGTAGTATAATCACGGGGTACTCTGGGGCCAACGTCCTGACTTTC. It translates to CASSIITGYSGANVLTF.

As to this clone: Different DNA sequences within this sample yield the same CDR3. The V gene is TRBV7-2, the J gene TRBJ2-7, with unresolved D. Trimming stripped 1 base from V and 2 bases from J, with 9 bases between. This CDR3 comprises 14 residues. Germline loops: CDR1 SGHTA, CDR2 FQGNSA. In nucleotides, the CDR3 is TGTGCCAGCAGCTTAGGTAGAGGAGCCTACGAGCAGTACTTC. It translates to CASSLGRGAYEQYF.

The chain uses TRBV15 and TRBJ2-4; D call uncertain. Trimming shortened V by 3 bases and J by 5 bases, and 11 bases separated the two germline ends. This CDR3 spans 14 amino acids. CDR1 and CDR2 (germline): LNHNV, YYDKDF (reference sequence). The CDR3 here is CATSSQGWENIQYF. The CDR3 DNA reads TGTGCCACCAGCAGCCAAGGGTGGGAAAACATTCAGTACTTC.

This chain uses TRBV19 with TRBJ2-7, with TRBD1 identical over 8 bases. Losses at the gene ends were 5 bases for V and 3 bases for J; bases not matched to a gene: 6. Germline V gives CDR1 LNHDA, CDR2 SQIVND (reference sequence). The CDR3 covers 14 residues. CDR3: CASSPTGEGYEQYF. CDR3 coding DNA: TGTGCCAGTAGTCCGACAGGGGAAGGCTACGAGCAGTACTTC.

V and J are TRBV30 and TRBJ1-2, with 10 bases identical to TRBD1. V lost 4 bases, J lost 5 bases, and 7 bases stayed unmatched. This CDR3 contains 14 residues. CDR1 GTSNPN and CDR2 SVGIG come from the germline V gene (reference sequence). CDR3 DNA: TGTGCCTGGACTCCAGACAGGGGGCGTTATGGCTACACCTTC. Translated, it gives CAWTPDRGRYGYTF.

The rearrangement uses TRBV5-1 and TRBJ2-2, with 7 bases that match TRBD1. This CDR3 region has 16 residues. Trimming removed 2 bases from V and 1 base from J; junction bases left unmatched: 5. Germline V CDR1 and CDR2: SGHRS, YFSETQ. CDR3 protein: CASSFRQGRNTGELFF. CDR3 coding DNA: TGCGCCAGCAGCTTTCGACAGGGAAGGAACACCGGGGAGCTGTTTTTT.

The chain joins TRBV5-1 to TRBJ1-1, with D possibly TRBD1 on 5 matching bases. The V gene lost 4 bases and the J gene lost 4 bases, with 14 bases spanning the gap. The germline V gene has CDR1 SGHRS and CDR2 YFSETQ. The CDR3 loop spans 14 amino acids. CDR3: CASSREGGVTEAFF. For the CDR3, the DNA is TGCGCCAGCAGCCGCGAGGGAGGGGTCACTGAAGCTTTCTTT.

The chain has TRBV18 and TRBJ1-1; no firm D call. V shed 6 bases and J shed 0 bases, with 11 bases lying between them. CDR3 length: 14 amino acids. Germline CDR1 and CDR2: KGHSH and LQKENI. The CDR3 DNA reads TGTGCCAGCTCCCCAGCGATCGTGAACACTGAAGCTTTCTTT. Its protein is CASSPAIVNTEAFF.

The chain recombines TRBV5-1 with TRBJ1-4; D is possibly TRBD1 (6 bases). The CDR3 loop spans 15 amino acids. Germline V lookup: CDR1 SGHRS, CDR2 YFSETQ. Trimming pared 1 base from V and 6 bases from J, leaving 13 bases between. DNA for the CDR3: TGCGCCAGCAGCTTGTTGAGGCCAGGGGATGAAAAACTGTTTTTT. As protein: CASSLLRPGDEKLFF.

The chain combines TRBV27 with TRBJ1-1; D may be TRBD1 (5 bases). CDR1 and CDR2 from the germline V gene are MNHEY and SMNVEV (reference sequence). Trimming cost V 7 bases and J 1 base, with 13 bases left between them. The CDR3 extends over 14 amino acids. The CDR3 DNA sequence: TGTGCCAGCAAAATTACCGGGGGGAACACTGAAGCTTTCTTT. Translating it yields CASKITGGNTEAFF.

The rearrangement joins TRBV6-5 to TRBJ2-7, with TRBD2 matching 7 bases. Germline V gene lookup returns CDR1 MNHEY and CDR2 SVGAGI. With 8 bases clipped from V and 3 bases from J, the junction kept 13 bases outside the gene matches. CDR3 size: 15 residues. Here the CDR3 reads CASGRAGTAVYEQYF. The CDR3 DNA reads as TGTGCCAGCGGGAGGGCAGGGACCGCGGTCTACGAGCAGTACTTC.

This clone was observed a single time. CDR3: CAWGVTGSTGNTIYF. DNA of the CDR3: TGTGCCTGGGGGGTAACAGGGTCTACTGGAAACACCATATATTTT. The genes are TRBV30 and TRBJ1-3, with a weak D call TRBD1 (6 bases). Deletions cut 5 bases from V and 2 bases from J, with 16 bases between. CDR3 length equals 15 residues. The V gene's germline CDR1 is GTSNPN and CDR2 SVGIG (reference sequence).

This clone was found a few times. This sequence joins TRBV25-1 and TRBJ1-6; tentatively, D is TRBD1 (5 bases). The CDR3 is 16 residues long. CDR1 and CDR2 (germline): MGHDK, SYGVNS. The V and J ends lost 6 bases and 5 bases respectively, with 17 bases between them. CDR3 DNA sequence: TGTGCCAGCAGGTCGCTTGCGCAGGGAGATAATTCACCCCTCCACTTT. Translating it yields CASRSLAQGDNSPLHF.

V usage is TRBV18 and J usage is TRBJ2-3, with 8 bases fitting TRBD1. CDR1 KGHSH and CDR2 LQKENI come from the germline V gene. The CDR3 is 16 residues long. After removal of 0 bases from V and 2 bases from J, the junction contained 4 bases not matched to a gene. In DNA, the CDR3 is TGTGCCAGCTCACCACCGGGACAGGAGTACACAGATACGCAGTATTTT. Amino acid sequence: CASSPPGQEYTDTQYF.